This TCR beta chain was profiled in a study of long-term antiretroviral therapy in people with HIV. Post-ART PBMC samples numbered at least two per donor, and pre-ART ones at least one. Assay version v3.0 of immunoSEQ was used, and it was run at survey level. TCRdb's table, derived via immunoSEQ multiplex PCR, lists solely in-frame clones and lacks some. The profile shows about 11,000 clones, about 81% of them singletons. CDR3 length equals 15 residues. The germline V gene encodes CDR1 LNHDA and CDR2 SQIVND (reference sequence). V lost 3 bases, J lost 1 base, and 13 bases lay in between. Findings of the study overall: Clones that had undergone expansion before ART prevailed in the repertoire throughout all time points.

As concerns this clone: What it binds is not known.

Specimen: unsorted PBMCs, collected 7 to 7.5 years after starting antiretroviral therapy. V gene TRBV19 combines with J gene TRBJ2-7; no definite D call. This sequence originates from a man aged 50-60 years with HIV. CDR3 sequence (DNA): TGTGCCAGTAGTATGGGGTCAGGAGTTTCCTACGAGCAGTACTTC. It is translated as CASSMGSGVSYEQYF. Filled out from reference TRBV19 and TRBJ2-7, the complete variable domain reads DGGITQSPKYLFRKEGQNVTLSCEQNLNHDAMYWYRQDPGQGLRLIYYSQIVNDFQKGDIAEGYSVSREKKESFPLTVTSAQKNPTAFYLCASSMGSGVSYEQYFGPGTRLTVT.